One T cell receptor beta chain is described in this entry. These data originate in a study of cytomegalovirus exposure and HLA in healthy donors. The study ran its PCR with 60 Vbeta and 13 Jbeta primers. TCRdb's table, derived via immunoSEQ multiplex PCR, lists solely in-frame clones and lacks some. The repertoire includes fewer than 150,000 clones, 80% of them detected once, and 1% sits in the top ten. This TCR was sampled from a man aged 40-50 years in good health and CMV-seronegative. Sequenced input: PBMCs.

CDR3 in DNA: TGTGCCAGCAGTCCCCGGACAGGGGGCTTTCAGCCCCAGCATTTT. Encoded protein: CASSPRTGGFQPQHF. The V gene is TRBV28, the J gene TRBJ1-5; 11 bases are shared with TRBD1. Trimming cost V 5 bases and J 6 bases; bases outside gene matches: 6. The CDR3 has 15 amino acids. The germline V gene encodes CDR1 MDHEN and CDR2 SYDVKM.